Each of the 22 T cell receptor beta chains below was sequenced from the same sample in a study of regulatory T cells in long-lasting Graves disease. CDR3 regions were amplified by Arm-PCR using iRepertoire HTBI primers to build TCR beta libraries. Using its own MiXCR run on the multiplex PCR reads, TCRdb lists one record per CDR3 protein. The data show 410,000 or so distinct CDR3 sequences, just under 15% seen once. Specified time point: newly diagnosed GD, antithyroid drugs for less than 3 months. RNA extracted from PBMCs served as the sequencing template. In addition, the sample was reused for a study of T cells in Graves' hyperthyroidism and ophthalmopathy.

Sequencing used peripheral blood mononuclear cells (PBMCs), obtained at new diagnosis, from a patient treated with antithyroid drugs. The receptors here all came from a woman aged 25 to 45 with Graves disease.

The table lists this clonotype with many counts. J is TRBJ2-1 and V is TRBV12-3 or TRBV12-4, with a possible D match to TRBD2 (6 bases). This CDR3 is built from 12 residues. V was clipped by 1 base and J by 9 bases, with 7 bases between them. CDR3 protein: CASSLGRAEQFF. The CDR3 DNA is TGTGCCAGCAGTTTAGGGAGGGCTGAGCAGTTCTTC.

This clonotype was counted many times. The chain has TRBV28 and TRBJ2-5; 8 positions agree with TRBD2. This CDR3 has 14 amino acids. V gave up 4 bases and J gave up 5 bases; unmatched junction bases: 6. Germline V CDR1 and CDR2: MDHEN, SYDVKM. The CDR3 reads CASSSSGSRETQYF. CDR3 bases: TGTGCCAGCAGTTCCAGCGGGAGTAGGGAGACCCAGTACTTC.

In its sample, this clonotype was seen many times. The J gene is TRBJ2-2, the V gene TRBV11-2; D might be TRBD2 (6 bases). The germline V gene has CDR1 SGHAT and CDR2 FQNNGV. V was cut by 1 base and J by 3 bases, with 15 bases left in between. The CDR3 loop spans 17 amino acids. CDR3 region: CASSLGIRDLDTGELFF. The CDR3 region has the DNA TGTGCCAGCAGCTTAGGTATCCGGGACTTAGACACCGGGGAGCTGTTTTTT.

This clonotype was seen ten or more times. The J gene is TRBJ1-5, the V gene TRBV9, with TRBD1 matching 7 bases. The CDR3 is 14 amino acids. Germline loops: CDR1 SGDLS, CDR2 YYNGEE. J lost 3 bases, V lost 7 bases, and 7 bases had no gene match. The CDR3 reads CASGRGQYNQPQHF. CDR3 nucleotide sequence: TGTGCCAGCGGCCGGGGACAGTACAATCAGCCCCAGCATTTT.

CDR3 sequence: CASGLAGGLNIQYF. The CDR3 nucleotides are TGTGCCAGCGGACTAGCGGGAGGGTTGAACATTCAGTACTTC. The rearrangement joins TRBV2 to TRBJ2-4, with 15 bases fitting TRBD2. Trimming cost V 8 bases and J 7 bases; bases outside gene matches: 3. The CDR3 is 14 residues long. The germline V gene has CDR1 SNHLY and CDR2 FYNNEI.

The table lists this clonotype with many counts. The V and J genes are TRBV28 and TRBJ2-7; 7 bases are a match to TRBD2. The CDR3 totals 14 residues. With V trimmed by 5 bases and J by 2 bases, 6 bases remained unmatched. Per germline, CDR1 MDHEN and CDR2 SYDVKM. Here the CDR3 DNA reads TGTGCCAGCAGTCTCTCGGGACTAACCTACGAGCAGTACTTC. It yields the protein CASSLSGLTYEQYF.

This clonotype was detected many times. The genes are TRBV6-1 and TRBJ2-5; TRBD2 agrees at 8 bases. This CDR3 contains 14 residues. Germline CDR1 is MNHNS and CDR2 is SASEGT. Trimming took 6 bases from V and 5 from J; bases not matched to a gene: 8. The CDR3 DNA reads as TGTGCCAGCAGCAAAGCGGGAGCGGGCGAGACCCAGTACTTC. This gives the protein CASSKAGAGETQYF.

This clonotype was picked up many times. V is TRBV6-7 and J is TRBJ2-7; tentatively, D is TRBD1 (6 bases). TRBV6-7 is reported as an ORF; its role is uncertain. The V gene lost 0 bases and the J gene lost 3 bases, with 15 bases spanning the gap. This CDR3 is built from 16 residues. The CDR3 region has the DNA TGTGCCAGCAGTTACTCGAACAGGGAGTCCTACTACGAGCAGTACTTC. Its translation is CASSYSNRESYYEQYF.

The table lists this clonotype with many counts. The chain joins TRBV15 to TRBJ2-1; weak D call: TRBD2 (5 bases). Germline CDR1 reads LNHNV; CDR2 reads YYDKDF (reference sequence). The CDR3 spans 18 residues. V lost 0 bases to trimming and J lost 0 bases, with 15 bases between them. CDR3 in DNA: TGTGCCACCAGCAGAGATCTGGACTCTCTATTCTCCTACAATGAGCAGTTCTTC. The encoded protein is CATSRDLDSLFSYNEQFF.

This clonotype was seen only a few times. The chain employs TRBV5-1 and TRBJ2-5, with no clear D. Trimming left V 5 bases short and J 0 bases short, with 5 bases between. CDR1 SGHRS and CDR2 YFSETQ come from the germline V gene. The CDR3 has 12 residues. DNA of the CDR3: TGCGCCAGCAGAGAGTACCAAGAGACCCAGTACTTC. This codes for CASREYQETQYF.

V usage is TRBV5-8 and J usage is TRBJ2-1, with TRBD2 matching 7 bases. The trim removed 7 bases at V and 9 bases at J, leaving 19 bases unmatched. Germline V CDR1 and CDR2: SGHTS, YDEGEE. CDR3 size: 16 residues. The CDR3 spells CASRPWLAGEGSEQFF. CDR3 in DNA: TGTGCCAGCCGCCCGTGGTTGGCGGGAGAAGGGAGTGAGCAGTTCTTC. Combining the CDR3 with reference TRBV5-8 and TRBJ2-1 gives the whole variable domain EAGVTQSPTHLIKTRGQQATLRCSPISGHTSVYWYQQALGLGLQFLLWYDEGEERNRGNFPPRFSGRQFPNYSSELNVNALELEDSALYLCASRPWLAGEGSEQFFGPGTRLTVL.

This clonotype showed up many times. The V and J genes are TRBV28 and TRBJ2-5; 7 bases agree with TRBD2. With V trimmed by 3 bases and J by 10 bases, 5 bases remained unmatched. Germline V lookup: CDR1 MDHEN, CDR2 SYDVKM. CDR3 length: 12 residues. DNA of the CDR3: TGTGCCAGCAGTTTGGCGGGAGCTAGCCAGTACTTC. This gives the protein CASSLAGASQYF.

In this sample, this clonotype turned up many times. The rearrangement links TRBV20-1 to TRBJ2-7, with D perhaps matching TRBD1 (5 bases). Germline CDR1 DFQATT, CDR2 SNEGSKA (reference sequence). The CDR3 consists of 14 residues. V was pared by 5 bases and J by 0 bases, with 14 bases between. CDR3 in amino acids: CSAATVPGSYEQYF. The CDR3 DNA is TGCAGTGCTGCGACAGTCCCGGGCTCCTACGAGCAGTACTTC.

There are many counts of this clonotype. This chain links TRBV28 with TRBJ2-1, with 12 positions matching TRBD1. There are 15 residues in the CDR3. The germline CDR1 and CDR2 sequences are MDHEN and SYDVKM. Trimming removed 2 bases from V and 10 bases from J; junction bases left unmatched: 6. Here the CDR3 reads CASSLNPGQGAEQFF. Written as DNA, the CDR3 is TGTGCCAGCAGTTTAAACCCGGGACAGGGGGCCGAGCAGTTCTTC.

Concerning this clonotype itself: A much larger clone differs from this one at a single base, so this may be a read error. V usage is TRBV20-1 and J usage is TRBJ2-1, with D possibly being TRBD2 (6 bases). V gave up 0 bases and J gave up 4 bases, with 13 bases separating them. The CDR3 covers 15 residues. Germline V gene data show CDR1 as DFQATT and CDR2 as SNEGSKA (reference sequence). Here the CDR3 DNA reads TGCAGTGCTAGAGATCGACCAGCGGGTTACAATGAGCAGTTCTTC. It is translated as CSARDRPAGYNEQFF.

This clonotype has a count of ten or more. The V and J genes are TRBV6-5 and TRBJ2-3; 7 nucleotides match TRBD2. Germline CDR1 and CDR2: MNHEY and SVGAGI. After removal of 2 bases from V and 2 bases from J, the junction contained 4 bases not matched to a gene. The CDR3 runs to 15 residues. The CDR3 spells CASSYGGGPTDTQYF. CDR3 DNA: TGTGCCAGCAGTTACGGGGGAGGGCCCACAGATACGCAGTATTTT.

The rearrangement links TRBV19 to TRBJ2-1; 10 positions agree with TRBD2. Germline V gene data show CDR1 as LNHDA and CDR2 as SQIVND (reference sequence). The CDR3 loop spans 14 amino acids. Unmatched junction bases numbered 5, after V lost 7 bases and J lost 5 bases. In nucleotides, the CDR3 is TGTGCCAGTAAAAGCGGGAGGGCCGACAATGAGCAGTTCTTC. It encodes CASKSGRADNEQFF. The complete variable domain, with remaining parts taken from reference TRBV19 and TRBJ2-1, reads DGGITQSPKYLFRKEGQNVTLSCEQNLNHDAMYWYRQDPGQGLRLIYYSQIVNDFQKGDIAEGYSVSREKKESFPLTVTSAQKNPTAFYLCASKSGRADNEQFFGPGTRLTVL.

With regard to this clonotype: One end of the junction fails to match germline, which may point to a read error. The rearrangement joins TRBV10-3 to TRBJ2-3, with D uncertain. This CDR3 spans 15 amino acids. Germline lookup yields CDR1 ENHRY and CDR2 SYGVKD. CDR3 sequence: CAIREPREYTDTQYF. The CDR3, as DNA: TGTGCCATCCGTGAGCCTCGAGAATACACAGATACGCAGTATTTT.

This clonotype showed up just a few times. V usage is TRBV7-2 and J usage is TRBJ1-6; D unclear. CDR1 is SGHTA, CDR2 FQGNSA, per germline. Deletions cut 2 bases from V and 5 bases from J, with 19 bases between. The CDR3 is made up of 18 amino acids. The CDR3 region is CASSLFPPRRANNSPLHF. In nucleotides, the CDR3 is TGTGCCAGCAGCTTATTTCCCCCGCGTCGGGCGAATAATTCACCCCTCCACTTT.

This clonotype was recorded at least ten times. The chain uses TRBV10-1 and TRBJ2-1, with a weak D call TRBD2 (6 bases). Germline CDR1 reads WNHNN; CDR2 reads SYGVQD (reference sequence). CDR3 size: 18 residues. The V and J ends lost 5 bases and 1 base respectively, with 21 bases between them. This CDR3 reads CASSMVRDSGASYNEQFF. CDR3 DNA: TGCGCCAGCAGTATGGTCCGGGACTCCGGGGCGTCCTACAATGAGCAGTTCTTC.

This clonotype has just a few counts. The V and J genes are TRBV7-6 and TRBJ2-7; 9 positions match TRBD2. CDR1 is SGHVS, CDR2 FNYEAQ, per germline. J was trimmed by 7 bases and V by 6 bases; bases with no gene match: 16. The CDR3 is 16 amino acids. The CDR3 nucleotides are TGTGCCAGCAGTCCAGTTACTAGCGGGCCAAAGGGGGAGCAGTACTTC. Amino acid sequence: CASSPVTSGPKGEQYF.

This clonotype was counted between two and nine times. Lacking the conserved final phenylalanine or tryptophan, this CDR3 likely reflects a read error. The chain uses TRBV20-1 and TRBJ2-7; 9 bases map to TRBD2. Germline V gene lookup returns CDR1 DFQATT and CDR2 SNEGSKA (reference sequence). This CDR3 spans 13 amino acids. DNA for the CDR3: TGCAGCGTTGCGGCTAGCGGGAAATACGAGCAGTACCTC. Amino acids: CSVAASGKYEQYL.